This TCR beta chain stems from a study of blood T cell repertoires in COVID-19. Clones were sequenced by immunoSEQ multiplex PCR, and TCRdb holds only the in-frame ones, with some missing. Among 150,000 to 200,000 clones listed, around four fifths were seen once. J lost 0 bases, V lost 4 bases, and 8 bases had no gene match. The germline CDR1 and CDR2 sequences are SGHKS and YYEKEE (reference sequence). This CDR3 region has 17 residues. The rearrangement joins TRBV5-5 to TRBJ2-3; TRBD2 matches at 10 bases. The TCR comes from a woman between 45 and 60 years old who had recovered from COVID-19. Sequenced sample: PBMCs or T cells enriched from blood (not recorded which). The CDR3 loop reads CASSPYGLADSTDTQYF. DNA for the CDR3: TGTGCCAGCAGCCCCTATGGACTAGCGGATAGCACAGATACGCAGTATTTT.